This T cell receptor (beta chain) was obtained from a study of blood T cell repertoires in COVID-19. Across the whole study: Sites across the United States, Italy and Spain contributed samples from acute and convalescent COVID-19. PBMCs, B-cell-depleted T cells, or T cells provided the cDNA or gDNA that made up the material.

In the original analysis: Quantification of nucleated cells was approximated via reference gene primer amplification. Repertoires were generated with immunoSEQ multiplex PCR, while TCRdb's copy carries only in-frame clones and drops some. V, J and clone size are taken as reported in that table, and D and trimming were inferred from the DNA itself. The table includes roughly 120,000 clones, over 75% detected once. The CDR3 length is 15 residues. The J segment lost 5 bases and the V segment lost 8 bases, leaving 11 bases of the junction unmatched. Germline V gene lookup returns CDR1 LNHDA and CDR2 SQIVND (reference sequence). This clone was observed once.

Sequenced material: peripheral blood. This receptor was identified in a man between 60 and 75 years old with acute or convalescent COVID-19. V and J are TRBV19 and TRBJ1-3; TRBD1 matches at 8 bases. The chain's CDR3 is CASWGQAPDRNTIYF. CDR3 nucleotide sequence: TGTGCCAGTTGGGGACAGGCTCCCGATCGAAACACCATATATTTT.